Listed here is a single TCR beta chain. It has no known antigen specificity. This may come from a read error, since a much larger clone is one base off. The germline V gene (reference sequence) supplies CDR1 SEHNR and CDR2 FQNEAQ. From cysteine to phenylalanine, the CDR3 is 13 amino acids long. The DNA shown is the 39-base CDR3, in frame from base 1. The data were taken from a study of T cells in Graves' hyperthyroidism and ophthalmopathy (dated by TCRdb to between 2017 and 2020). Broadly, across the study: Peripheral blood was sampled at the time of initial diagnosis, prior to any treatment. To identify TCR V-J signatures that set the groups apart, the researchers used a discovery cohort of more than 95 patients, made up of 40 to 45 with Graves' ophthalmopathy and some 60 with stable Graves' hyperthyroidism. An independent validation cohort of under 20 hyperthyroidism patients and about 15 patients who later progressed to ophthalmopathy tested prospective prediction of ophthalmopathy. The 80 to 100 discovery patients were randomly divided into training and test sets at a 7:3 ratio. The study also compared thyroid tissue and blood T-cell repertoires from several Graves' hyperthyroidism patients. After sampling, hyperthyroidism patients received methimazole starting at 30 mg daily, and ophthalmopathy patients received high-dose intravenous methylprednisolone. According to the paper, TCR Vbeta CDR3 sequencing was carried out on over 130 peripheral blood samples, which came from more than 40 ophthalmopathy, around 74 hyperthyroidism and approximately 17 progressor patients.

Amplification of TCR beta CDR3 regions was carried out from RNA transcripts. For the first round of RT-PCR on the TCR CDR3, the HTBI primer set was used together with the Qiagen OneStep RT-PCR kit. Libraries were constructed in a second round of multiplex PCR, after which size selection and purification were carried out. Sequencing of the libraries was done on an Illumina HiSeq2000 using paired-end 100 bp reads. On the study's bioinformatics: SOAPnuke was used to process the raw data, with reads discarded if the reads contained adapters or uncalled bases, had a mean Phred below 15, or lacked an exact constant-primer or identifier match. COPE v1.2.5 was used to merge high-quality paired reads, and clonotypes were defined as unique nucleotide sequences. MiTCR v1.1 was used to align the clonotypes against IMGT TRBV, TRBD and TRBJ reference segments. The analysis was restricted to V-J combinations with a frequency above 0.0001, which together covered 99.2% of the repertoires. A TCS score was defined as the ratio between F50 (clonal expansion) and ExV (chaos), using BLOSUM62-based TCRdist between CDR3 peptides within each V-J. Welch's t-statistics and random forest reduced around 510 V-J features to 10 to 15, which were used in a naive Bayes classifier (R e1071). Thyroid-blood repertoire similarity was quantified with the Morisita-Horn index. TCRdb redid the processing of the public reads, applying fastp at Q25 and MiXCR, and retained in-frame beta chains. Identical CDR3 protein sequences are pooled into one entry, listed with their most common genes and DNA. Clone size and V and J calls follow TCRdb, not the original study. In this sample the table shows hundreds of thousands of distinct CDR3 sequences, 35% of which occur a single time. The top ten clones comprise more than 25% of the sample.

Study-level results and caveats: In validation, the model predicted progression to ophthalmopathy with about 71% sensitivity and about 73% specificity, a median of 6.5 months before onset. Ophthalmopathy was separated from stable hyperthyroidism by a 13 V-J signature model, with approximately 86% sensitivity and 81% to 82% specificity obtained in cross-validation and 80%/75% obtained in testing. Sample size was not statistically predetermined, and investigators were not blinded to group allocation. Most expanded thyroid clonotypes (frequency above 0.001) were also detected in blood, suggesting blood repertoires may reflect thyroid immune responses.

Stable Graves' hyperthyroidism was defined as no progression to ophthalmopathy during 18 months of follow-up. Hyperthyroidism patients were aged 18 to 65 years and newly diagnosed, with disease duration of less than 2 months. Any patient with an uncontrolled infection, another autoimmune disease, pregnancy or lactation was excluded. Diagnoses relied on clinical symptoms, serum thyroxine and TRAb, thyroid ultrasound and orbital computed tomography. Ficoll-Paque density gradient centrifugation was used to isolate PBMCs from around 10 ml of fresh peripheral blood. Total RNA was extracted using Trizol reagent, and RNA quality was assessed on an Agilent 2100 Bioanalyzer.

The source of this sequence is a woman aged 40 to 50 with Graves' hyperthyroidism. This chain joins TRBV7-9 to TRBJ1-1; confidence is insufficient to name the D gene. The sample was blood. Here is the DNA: TGTACCAGCAGCTTAGCCAGGAACACTGAAGCTTTCTTT. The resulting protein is CTSSLARNTEAFF. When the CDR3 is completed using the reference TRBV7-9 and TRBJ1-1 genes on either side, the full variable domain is DTGVSQNPRHKITKRGQNVTFRCDPISEHNRLYWYRQTLGQGPEFLTYFQNEAQLEKSRLLSDRFSAERPKGSFSTLEIQRTEQGDSAMYLCTSSLARNTEAFFGQGTRLTVV.